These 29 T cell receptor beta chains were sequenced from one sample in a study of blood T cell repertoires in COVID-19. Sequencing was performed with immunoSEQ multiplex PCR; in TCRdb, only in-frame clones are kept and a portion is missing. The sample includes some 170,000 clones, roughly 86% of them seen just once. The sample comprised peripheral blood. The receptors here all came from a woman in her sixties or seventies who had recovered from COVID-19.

The CDR3 loop is CASSLQPRTSGGSSLAKNIQYF. CDR3 bases: TGTGCCAGCAGCCTCCAACCTAGGACTAGCGGGGGGTCCTCATTAGCCAAAAACATTCAGTACTTC. The chain uses TRBV7-4 and TRBJ2-4; 14 nucleotides agree with TRBD2. From germline, CDR1 is SGHVT and CDR2 SQSDAQ. CDR3 size: 22 residues. Trimming removed 5 bases from V and 0 bases from J; junction bases left unmatched: 18.

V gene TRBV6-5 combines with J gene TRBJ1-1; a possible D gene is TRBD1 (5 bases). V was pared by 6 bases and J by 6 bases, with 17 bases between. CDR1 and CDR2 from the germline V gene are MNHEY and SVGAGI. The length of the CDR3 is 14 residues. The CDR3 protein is CASRDKLYLAEAFF. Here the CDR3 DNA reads TGTGCCAGCAGGGACAAGCTTTATCTTGCTGAAGCTTTCTTT.

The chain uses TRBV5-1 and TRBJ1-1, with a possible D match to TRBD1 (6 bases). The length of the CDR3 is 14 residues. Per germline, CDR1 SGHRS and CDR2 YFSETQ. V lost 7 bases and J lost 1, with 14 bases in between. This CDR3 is CASAPDSTNTEAFF. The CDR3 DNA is TGCGCCAGCGCCCCGGACAGTACGAACACTGAAGCTTTCTTT.

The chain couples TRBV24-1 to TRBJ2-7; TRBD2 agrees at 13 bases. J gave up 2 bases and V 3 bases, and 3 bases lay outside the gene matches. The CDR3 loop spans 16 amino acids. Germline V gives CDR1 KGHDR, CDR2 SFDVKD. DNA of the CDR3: TGTGCCACCAGTGATCCTACTAGCGGGGGGGCCTACGAGCAGTACTTC. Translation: CATSDPTSGGAYEQYF.

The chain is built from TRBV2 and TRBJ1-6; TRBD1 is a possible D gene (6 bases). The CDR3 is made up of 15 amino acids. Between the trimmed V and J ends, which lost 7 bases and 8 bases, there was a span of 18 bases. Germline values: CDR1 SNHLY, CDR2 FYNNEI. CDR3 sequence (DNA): TGTGCCAGCATTTTCCAGGGGATCGGGGATTCACCCCTCCACTTT. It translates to CASIFQGIGDSPLHF.

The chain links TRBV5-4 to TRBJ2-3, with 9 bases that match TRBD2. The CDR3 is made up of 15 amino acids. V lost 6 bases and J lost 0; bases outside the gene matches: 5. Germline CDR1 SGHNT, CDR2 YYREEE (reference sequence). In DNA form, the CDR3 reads TGTGCCAGCACATCGCGGGGGGGTAGCACAGATACGCAGTATTTT. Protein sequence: CASTSRGGSTDTQYF.

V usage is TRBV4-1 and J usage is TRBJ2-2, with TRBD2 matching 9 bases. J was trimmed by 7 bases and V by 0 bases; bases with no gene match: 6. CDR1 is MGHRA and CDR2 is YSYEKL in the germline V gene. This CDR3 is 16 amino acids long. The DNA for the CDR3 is TGCGCCAGCAGCCAAGATCGCGGGGGGGCCCTCGGGGAGCTGTTTTTT. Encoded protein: CASSQDRGGALGELFF.

DNA for the CDR3: TGTGCCAGCAGCCCACAACGGGGGGCCCCTAGCACAGATACGCAGTATTTT. Amino acid sequence: CASSPQRGAPSTDTQYF. This chain connects TRBV7-9 to TRBJ2-3, with D possibly TRBD2 on 7 matching bases. The V gene's germline CDR1 is SEHNR and CDR2 FQNEAQ (reference sequence). This CDR3 is 17 amino acids long. Trimming removed 5 bases from V and 0 bases from J, with 18 bases in between. Full variable domain (outside the CDR3, taken from reference TRBV7-9 and TRBJ2-3): DTGVSQNPRHKITKRGQNVTFRCDPISEHNRLYWYRQTLGQGPEFLTYFQNEAQLEKSRLLSDRFSAERPKGSFSTLEIQRTEQGDSAMYLCASSPQRGAPSTDTQYFGPGTRLTVL.

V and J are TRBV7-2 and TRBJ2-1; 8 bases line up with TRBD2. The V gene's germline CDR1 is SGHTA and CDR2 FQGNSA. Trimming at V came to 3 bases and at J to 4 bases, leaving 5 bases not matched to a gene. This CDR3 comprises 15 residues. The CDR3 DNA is TGTGCCAGCAGCTTCACCGGGGGGGAATACAATGAGCAGTTCTTC. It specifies CASSFTGGEYNEQFF.

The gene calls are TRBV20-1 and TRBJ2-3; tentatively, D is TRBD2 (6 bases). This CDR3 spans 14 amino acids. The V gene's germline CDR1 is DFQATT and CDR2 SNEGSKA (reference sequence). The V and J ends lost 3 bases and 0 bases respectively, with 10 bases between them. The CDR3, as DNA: TGCAGTGCTAGTAGCGGTTCTAGCACAGATACGCAGTATTTT. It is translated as CSASSGSSTDTQYF.

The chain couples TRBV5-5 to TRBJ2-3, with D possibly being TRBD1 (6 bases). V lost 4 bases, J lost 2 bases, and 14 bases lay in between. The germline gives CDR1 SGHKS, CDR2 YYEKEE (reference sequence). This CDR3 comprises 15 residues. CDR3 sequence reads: CASSPWTASTDTQYF. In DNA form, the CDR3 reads TGTGCCAGCAGCCCCTGGACAGCCTCCACAGATACGCAGTATTTT. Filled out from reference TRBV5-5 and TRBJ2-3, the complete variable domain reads DAGVTQSPTHLIKTRGQQVTLRCSPISGHKSVSWYQQVLGQGPQFIFQYYEKEERGRGNFPDRFSARQFPNYSSELNVNALLLGDSALYLCASSPWTASTDTQYFGPGTRLTVL.

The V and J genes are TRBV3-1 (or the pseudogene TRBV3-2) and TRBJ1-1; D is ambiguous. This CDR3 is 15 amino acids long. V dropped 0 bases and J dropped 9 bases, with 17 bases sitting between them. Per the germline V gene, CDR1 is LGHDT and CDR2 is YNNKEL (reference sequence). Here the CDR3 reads CASSQDRDYAPKAFF. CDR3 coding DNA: TGTGCCAGCAGCCAAGATCGAGATTATGCTCCGAAAGCTTTCTTT.

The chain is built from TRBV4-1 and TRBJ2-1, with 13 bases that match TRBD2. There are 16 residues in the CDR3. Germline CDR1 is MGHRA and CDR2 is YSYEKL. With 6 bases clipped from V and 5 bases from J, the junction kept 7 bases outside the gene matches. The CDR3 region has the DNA TGCGCCAGCAGTTTGAGGGGACTAGCGGGGAACAATGAGCAGTTCTTC. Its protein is CASSLRGLAGNNEQFF.

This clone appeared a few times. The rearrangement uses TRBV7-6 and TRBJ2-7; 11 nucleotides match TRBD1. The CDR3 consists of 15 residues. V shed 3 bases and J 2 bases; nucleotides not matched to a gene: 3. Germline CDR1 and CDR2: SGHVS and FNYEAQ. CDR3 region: CASSLGQGGTYEQYF. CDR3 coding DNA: TGTGCCAGCAGCTTGGGACAGGGGGGGACCTACGAGCAGTACTTC.

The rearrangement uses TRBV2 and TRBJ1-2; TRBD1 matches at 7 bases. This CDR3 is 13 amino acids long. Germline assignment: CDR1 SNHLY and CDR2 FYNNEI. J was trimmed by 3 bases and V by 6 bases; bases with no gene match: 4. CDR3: CASRADRDYGYTF. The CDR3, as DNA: TGTGCCAGCAGGGCTGACAGGGACTATGGCTACACCTTC.

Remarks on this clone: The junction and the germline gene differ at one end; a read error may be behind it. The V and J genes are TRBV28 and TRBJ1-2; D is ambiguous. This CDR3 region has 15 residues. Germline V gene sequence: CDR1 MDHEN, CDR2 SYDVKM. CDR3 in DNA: TGTACCAGCAATGAGGGTAGGGTTCGTAACTATGGCTACACCTTC. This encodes CTSNEGRVRNYGYTF.

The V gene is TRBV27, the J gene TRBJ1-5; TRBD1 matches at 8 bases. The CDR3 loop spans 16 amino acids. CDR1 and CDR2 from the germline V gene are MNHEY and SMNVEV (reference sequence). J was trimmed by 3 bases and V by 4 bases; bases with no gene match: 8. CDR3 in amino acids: CASSSPGQGLNQPQHF. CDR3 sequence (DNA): TGTGCCAGCAGTTCCCCAGGACAGGGACTCAATCAGCCCCAGCATTTT.

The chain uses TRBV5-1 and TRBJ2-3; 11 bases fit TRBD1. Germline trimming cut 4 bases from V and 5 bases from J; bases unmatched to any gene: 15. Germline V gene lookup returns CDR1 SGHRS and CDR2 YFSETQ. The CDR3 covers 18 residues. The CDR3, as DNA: TGCGCCAGCAGCCCTATTGGGGGAGGACAGGGGGCCGGAGATACGCAGTATTTT. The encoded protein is CASSPIGGGQGAGDTQYF. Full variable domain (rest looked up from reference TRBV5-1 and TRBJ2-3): KAGVTQTPRYLIKTRGQQVTLSCSPISGHRSVSWYQQTPGQGLQFLFEYFSETQRNKGNFPGRFSGRQFSNSRSEMNVSTLELGDSALYLCASSPIGGGQGAGDTQYFGPGTRLTVL.

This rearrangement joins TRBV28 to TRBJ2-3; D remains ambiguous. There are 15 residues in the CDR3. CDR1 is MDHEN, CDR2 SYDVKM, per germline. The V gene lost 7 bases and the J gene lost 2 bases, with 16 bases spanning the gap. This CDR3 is CASNRLRLSTDTQYF. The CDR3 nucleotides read TGTGCCAGCAATCGCCTCAGACTCTCCACAGATACGCAGTATTTT.

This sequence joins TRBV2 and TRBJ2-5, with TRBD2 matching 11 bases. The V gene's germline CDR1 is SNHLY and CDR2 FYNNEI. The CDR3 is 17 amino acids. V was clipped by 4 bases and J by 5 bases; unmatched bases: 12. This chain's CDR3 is CASSGSSGGPTYETQYF. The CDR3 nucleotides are TGTGCCAGCAGTGGATCTAGCGGGGGGCCAACCTACGAGACCCAGTACTTC.

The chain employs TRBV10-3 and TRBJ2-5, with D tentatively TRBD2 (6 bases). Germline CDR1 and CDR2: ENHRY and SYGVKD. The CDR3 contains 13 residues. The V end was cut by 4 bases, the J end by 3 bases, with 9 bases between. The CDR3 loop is CAISGEEEETQYF. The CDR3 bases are TGTGCCATCAGTGGGGAGGAAGAAGAGACCCAGTACTTC.

This chain's CDR3 is CASSPGTGGEQFF. The CDR3 DNA reads TGTGCCAGCAGCCCCGGGACAGGCGGTGAGCAGTTCTTC. The chain employs TRBV6-6 and TRBJ2-1; the match to TRBD1 covers 8 bases. The V and J ends lost 6 bases and 9 bases, in that order; junction bases with no gene match: 7. CDR1 and CDR2 from the germline V gene are MNHNY and SVGAGI (reference sequence). The CDR3 runs 13 residues.

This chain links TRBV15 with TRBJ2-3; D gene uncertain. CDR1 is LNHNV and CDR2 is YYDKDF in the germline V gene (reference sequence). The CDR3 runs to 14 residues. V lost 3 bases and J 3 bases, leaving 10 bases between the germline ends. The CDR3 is CATSRASLTDTQYF. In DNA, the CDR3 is TGTGCCACCAGCAGGGCCTCCTTGACAGATACGCAGTATTTT.

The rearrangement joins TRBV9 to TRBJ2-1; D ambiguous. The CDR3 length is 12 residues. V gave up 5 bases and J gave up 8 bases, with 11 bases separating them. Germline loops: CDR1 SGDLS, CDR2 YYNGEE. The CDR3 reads CASSGPEYEQFF. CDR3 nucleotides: TGTGCCAGCAGTGGCCCGGAGTATGAGCAGTTCTTC. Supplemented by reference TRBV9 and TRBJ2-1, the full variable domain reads DSGVTQTPKHLITATGQRVTLRCSPRSGDLSVYWYQQSLDQGLQFLIQYYNGEERAKGNILERFSAQQFPDLHSELNLSSLELGDSALYFCASSGPEYEQFFGPGTRLTVL.

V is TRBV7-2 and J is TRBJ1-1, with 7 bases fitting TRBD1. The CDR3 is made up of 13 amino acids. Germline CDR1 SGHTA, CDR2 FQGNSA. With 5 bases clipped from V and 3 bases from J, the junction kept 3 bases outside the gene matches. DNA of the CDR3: TGTGCCAGCAGCCTCCAGGGGGACACTGAAGCTTTCTTT. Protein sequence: CASSLQGDTEAFF.

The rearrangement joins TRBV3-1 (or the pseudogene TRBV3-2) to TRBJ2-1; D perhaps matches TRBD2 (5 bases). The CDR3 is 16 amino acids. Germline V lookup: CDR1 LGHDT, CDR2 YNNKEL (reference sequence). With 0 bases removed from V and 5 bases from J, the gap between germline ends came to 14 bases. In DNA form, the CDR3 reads TGTGCCAGCAGCCAAGAGCAGCAACTACTAGACAATGAGCAGTTCTTC. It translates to CASSQEQQLLDNEQFF.

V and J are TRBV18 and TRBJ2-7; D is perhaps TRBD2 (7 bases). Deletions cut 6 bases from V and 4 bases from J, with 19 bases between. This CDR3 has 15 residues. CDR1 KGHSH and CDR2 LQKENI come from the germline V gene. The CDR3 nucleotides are TGTGCCAGCTCCCCGCGACAGGCGGGGGATTACGAGCAGTACTTC. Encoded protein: CASSPRQAGDYEQYF.

The CDR3 loop is CASNPFSYGYTF. CDR3 nucleotide sequence: TGTGCCAGCAATCCGTTCAGCTATGGCTACACCTTC. This sequence joins TRBV2 and TRBJ1-2; D unclear. Germline V lookup: CDR1 SNHLY, CDR2 FYNNEI. V dropped 7 bases and J dropped 4 bases, with 10 bases sitting between them. The CDR3 runs 12 residues.

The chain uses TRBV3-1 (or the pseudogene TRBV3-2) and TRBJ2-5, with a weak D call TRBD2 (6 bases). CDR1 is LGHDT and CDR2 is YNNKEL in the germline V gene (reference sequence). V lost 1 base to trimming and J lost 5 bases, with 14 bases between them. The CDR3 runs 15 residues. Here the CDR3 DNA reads TGTGCCAGCAGCCAAGGACCCTTTAGCGGCGAGACCCAGTACTTC. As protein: CASSQGPFSGETQYF.